The rows below give T cell receptor beta chains drawn from one sample of a study of cytomegalovirus exposure and HLA in healthy donors. Using immunoSEQ multiplex PCR, the repertoire was profiled, and TCRdb retains in-frame clones only, with some absent. The data contain fewer than 130,000 clones, 89% of them singletons. The sample comprised PBMCs. These receptors all stem from a young woman in good health and CMV-seronegative. The CDR3 runs from the conserved cysteine through the conserved F or W. D genes are given only for firm matches. Not every row has a clone size; where given, it reads once, few, many or a size class.

clone size: .; D gene: .; J gene: TRBJ2-4; V gene: TRBV19; CDR3 DNA: TGTGCCAGTAGCAGCCACAGGGAAGGAAACATTCAGTACTTC; CDR3 protein: CASSSHREGNIQYF
clone size: .; D gene: .; J gene: TRBJ1-1; V gene: TRBV7-2; CDR3 DNA: TGTGCCAGCAGCTTAGTAAGAGATGAAGCTTTCTTT; CDR3 protein: CASSLVRDEAFF
clone size: .; D gene: TRBD2; J gene: TRBJ2-3; V gene: TRBV19; CDR3 DNA: TGTGCCAGTAGTATTTCGGGACTAGCGGGGAACACAGATACGCAGTATTTT; CDR3 protein: CASSISGLAGNTDTQYF
clone size: once; D gene: TRBD1; J gene: TRBJ1-2; V gene: TRBV19; CDR3 DNA: TGTGCCAGTAGACAGGGGGCAAACTATGGCTACACCTTC; CDR3 protein: CASRQGANYGYTF
clone size: .; D gene: .; J gene: TRBJ1-2; V gene: TRBV28; CDR3 DNA: TGTGCCAGCAGTCCCCCCATCGGTGGCTACACCTTC; CDR3 protein: CASSPPIGGYTF
clone size: .; D gene: TRBD1; J gene: TRBJ2-7; V gene: TRBV27; CDR3 DNA: TGTGCCAGCAGTTCACCGGGACAGGGACGGAACGAGCAGTACTTC; CDR3 protein: CASSSPGQGRNEQYF
clone size: .; D gene: .; J gene: TRBJ2-7; V gene: TRBV7-2; CDR3 DNA: TGTGCCAGCAGCTTACCCAGGGGCGACGAGCAGTACTTC; CDR3 protein: CASSLPRGDEQYF
clone size: .; D gene: TRBD2; J gene: TRBJ2-3; V gene: TRBV5-1; CDR3 DNA: TGCGCCAGCAGCTTGGGTTCTAGCGGGGGGGCGAGCACAGATACGCAGTATTTT; CDR3 protein: CASSLGSSGGASTDTQYF
clone size: .; D gene: .; J gene: TRBJ2-1; V gene: TRBV7-9; CDR3 DNA: TGTGCCAGCAGCTTTGGGGACACCTACAATGAGCAGTTCTTC; CDR3 protein: CASSFGDTYNEQFF
clone size: few; D gene: .; J gene: TRBJ2-7; V gene: TRBV6-5; CDR3 DNA: TGTGCCAGCAGTCCCTCCGGGACACTCCTTTACGAGCAGTACTTC; CDR3 protein: CASSPSGTLLYEQYF
clone size: .; D gene: .; J gene: TRBJ1-1; V gene: TRBV5-1; CDR3 DNA: TGCGCCAGCAGCTTGGAAGGGGCAGTTGAAGCTTTCTTT; CDR3 protein: CASSLEGAVEAFF
clone size: .; D gene: TRBD1; J gene: TRBJ1-6; V gene: TRBV11-2; CDR3 DNA: TGTGCCAGCAGCTTAGATCAGGCAGGGGGTAATTCACCCCTCCACTTT; CDR3 protein: CASSLDQAGGNSPLHF
clone size: .; D gene: .; J gene: TRBJ2-7; V gene: TRBV4-3; CDR3 DNA: TGCGCCAGCAGCCAAGAAACGAGAGGGTACTACGAGCAGTACTTC; CDR3 protein: CASSQETRGYYEQYF
clone size: .; D gene: TRBD2; J gene: TRBJ2-1; V gene: TRBV13; CDR3 DNA: TGTGCCAGCAGCTTTGTAGCGGGAGCAGACTACAATGAGCAGTTCTTC; CDR3 protein: CASSFVAGADYNEQFF
clone size: few; D gene: .; J gene: TRBJ1-4; V gene: TRBV5-1; CDR3 DNA: TGCGCCAGCAGCTTGAGTGGGGCCTTCGGCGGCGAAAAACTGTTTTTT; CDR3 protein: CASSLSGAFGGEKLFF
clone size: .; D gene: .; J gene: TRBJ2-5; V gene: TRBV13; CDR3 DNA: TGTGCCAGCAGCTTAGGAGAGGCGGGGCAAGAGACCCAGTACTTC; CDR3 protein: CASSLGEAGQETQYF
clone size: .; D gene: .; J gene: TRBJ2-1; V gene: TRBV6-6; CDR3 DNA: TGTGCCAGCGGCTGGGGCGGGGGCGAAGGGGAGCAGTTCTTC; CDR3 protein: CASGWGGGEGEQFF
clone size: once; D gene: .; J gene: TRBJ2-7; V gene: TRBV7-3; CDR3 DNA: TGTGCCAGCAGCTTAGGAGGGGGCGGCGACGAGCAGTACTTC; CDR3 protein: CASSLGGGGDEQYF
clone size: .; D gene: .; J gene: TRBJ2-5; V gene: TRBV7-3; CDR3 DNA: TGTGCCAGCAGCTCGCAACAGGGTCAGACCCAGTACTTC; CDR3 protein: CASSSQQGQTQYF
clone size: .; D gene: TRBD2; J gene: TRBJ2-3; V gene: TRBV4-1; CDR3 DNA: TGCGCCAGCAGCCAACACCCCGTAGCTAGCGGAGGTACCTTTACGCAGTATTTT; CDR3 protein: CASSQHPVASGGTFTQYF